This entry is about one T cell receptor (beta chain). Its antigen is as yet unknown. Germline CDR1 and CDR2: SGHTA and FQGNSA. The CDR3 is 15 amino acids. The ends were cut back, 1 base at V and 2 bases at J, with 11 bases in the middle. Researchers ran the PCR with 60 Vbeta and 13 Jbeta primers. Here immunoSEQ multiplex PCR was the method, and the copy in TCRdb shows in-frame clones only, minus some. This table holds fewer than 200,000 clones, roughly 78% found once. This record comes from a study of cytomegalovirus exposure and HLA in healthy donors. Broader study findings: The CMV antigen specificity of a few CMV-associated chains was confirmed through in vitro analysis. V segments that were indistinguishable, TRBV6-2 and TRBV6-3 among them, were omitted from analysis. Whilst most TCR sequences proved rare, a subset of public TCRs occurred across many donors.

The chain employs TRBV7-2 and TRBJ2-5; perhaps TRBD1 as D (5 bases). Sample: PBMCs. The receptor's source is a boy aged 5-17 years in good health and CMV-seronegative. The CDR3 nucleotides are TGTGCCAGCAGCTTAGTTCAGGGATCACAAGAGACCCAGTACTTC. Protein: CASSLVQGSQETQYF.